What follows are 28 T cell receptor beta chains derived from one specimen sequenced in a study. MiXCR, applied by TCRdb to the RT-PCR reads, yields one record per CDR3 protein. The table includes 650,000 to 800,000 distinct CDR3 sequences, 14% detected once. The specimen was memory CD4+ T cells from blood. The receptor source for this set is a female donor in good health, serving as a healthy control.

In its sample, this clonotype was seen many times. The CDR3 protein is CASSLDSPSGYTQYF. The CDR3 DNA sequence: TGTGCCAGCAGCTTAGATAGCCCTAGCGGATATACGCAGTATTTT. The V call is TRBV11-2, the J call TRBJ2-3; TRBD2 matches 7 bases. CDR1 and CDR2 from the germline V gene are SGHAT and FQNNGV. The CDR3 sequence is 15 residues long. V was clipped by 0 bases and J by 7 bases; unmatched bases: 7.

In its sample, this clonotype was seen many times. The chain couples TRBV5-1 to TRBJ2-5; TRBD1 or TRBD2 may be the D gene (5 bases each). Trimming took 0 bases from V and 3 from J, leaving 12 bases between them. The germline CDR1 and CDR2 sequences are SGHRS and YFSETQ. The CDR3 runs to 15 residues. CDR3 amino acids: CASSLAGTSEETQYF. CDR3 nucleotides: TGCGCCAGCAGCTTGGCCGGGACGTCAGAAGAGACCCAGTACTTC.

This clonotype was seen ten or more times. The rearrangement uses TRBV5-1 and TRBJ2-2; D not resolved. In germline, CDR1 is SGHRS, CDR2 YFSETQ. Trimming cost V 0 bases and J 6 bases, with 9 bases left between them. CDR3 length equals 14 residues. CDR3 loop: CASSLEPSPGELFF. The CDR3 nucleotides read TGCGCCAGCAGCTTGGAACCGAGCCCCGGGGAGCTGTTTTTT. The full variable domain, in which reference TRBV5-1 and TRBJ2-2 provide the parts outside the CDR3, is KAGVTQTPRYLIKTRGQQVTLSCSPISGHRSVSWYQQTPGQGLQFLFEYFSETQRNKGNFPGRFSGRQFSNSRSEMNVSTLELGDSALYLCASSLEPSPGELFFGEGSRLTVL.

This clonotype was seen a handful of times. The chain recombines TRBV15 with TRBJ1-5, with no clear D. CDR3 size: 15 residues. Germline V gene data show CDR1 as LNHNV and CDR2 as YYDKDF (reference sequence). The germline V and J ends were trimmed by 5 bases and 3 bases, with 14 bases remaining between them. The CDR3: CATSPSILSNQPQHF. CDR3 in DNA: TGTGCCACCAGCCCCTCTATTCTCTCCAATCAGCCCCAGCATTTT.

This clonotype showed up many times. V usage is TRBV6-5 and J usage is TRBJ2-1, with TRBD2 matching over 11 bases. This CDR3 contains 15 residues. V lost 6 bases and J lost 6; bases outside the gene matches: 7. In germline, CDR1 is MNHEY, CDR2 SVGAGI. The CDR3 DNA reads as TGTGCCAGCAGGTCACTAGCGGGAGCGGGCAATGAGCAGTTCTTC. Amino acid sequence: CASRSLAGAGNEQFF.

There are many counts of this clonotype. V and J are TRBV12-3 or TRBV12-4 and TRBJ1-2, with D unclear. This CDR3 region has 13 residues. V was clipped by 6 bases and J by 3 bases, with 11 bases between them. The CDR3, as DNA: TGTGCCAGCAGCCAACTTCGTGACTATGGCTACACCTTC. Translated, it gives CASSQLRDYGYTF.

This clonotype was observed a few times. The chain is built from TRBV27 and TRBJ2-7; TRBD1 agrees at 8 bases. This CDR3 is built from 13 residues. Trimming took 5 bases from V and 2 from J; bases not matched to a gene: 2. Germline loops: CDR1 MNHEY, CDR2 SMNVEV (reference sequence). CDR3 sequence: CASSQGQAYEQYF. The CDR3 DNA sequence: TGTGCCAGCAGTCAGGGACAGGCCTACGAGCAGTACTTC.

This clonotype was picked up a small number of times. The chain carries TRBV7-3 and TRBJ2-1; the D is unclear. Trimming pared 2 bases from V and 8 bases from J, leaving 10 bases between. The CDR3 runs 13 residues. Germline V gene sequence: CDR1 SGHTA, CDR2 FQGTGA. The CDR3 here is CASSLGRVDEQFF. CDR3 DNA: TGTGCCAGCAGCTTAGGTAGGGTGGATGAGCAGTTCTTC.

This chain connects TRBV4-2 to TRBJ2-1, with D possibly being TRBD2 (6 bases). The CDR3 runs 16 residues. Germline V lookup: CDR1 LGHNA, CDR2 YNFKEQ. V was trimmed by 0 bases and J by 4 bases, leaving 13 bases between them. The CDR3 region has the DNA TGTGCCAGCAGCCAAGACTCTAGCGAGCTTTACAATGAGCAGTTCTTC. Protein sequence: CASSQDSSELYNEQFF.

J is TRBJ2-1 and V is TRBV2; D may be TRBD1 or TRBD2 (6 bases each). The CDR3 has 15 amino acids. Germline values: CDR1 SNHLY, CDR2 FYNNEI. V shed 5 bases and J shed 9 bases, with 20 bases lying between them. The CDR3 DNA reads TGTGCCAGCAGTTCCAACTTGGGGACGGGGGCTGAGCAGTTCTTC. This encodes CASSSNLGTGAEQFF.

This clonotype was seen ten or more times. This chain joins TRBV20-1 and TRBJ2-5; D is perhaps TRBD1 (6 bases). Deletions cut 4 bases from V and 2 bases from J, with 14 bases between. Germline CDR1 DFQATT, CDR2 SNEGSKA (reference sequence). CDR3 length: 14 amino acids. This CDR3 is CSANGGQLQETQYF. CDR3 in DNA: TGCAGTGCTAATGGGGGACAACTGCAAGAGACCCAGTACTTC.

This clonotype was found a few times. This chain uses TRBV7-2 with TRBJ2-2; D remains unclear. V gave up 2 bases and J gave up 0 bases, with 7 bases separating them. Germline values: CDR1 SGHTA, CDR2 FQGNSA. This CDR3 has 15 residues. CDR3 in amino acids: CASSLYVTNTGELFF. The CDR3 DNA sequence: TGTGCCAGCAGCTTATATGTCACGAACACCGGGGAGCTGTTTTTT. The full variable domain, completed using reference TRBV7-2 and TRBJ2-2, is GAGVSQSPSNKVTEKGKDVELRCDPISGHTALYWYRQSLGQGLEFLIYFQGNSAPDKSGLPSDRFSAERTGGSVSTLTIQRTQQEDSAVYLCASSLYVTNTGELFFGEGSRLTVL.

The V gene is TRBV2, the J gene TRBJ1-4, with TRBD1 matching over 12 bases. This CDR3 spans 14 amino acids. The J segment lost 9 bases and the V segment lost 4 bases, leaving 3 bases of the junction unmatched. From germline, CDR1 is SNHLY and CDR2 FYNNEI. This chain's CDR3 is CASSVGTGGQKLFF. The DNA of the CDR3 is TGTGCCAGCAGTGTCGGGACAGGGGGCCAAAAACTGTTTTTT.

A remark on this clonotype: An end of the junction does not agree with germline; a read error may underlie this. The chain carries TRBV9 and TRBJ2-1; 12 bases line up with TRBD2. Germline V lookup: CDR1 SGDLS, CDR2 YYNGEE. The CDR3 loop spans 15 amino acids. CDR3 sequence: CASSPRTSGISEKFF. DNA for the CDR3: TGTGCCAGCAGCCCTAGGACTAGCGGGATTAGTGAGAAGTTCTTC. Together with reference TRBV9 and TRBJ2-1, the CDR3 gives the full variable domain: DSGVTQTPKHLITATGQRVTLRCSPRSGDLSVYWYQQSLDQGLQFLIQYYNGEERAKGNILERFSAQQFPDLHSELNLSSLELGDSALYFCASSPRTSGISEKFFGPGTRLTVL.

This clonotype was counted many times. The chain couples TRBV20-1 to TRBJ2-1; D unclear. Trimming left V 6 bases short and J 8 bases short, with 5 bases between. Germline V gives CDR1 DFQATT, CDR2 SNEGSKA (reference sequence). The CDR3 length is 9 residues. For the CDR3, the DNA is TGCAGTGCATCGGATGAGCAGTTCTTC. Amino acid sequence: CSASDEQFF.

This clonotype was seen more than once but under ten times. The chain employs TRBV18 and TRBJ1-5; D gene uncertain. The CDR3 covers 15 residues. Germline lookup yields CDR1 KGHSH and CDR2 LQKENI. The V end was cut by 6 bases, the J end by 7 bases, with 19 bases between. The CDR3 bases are TGTGCCAGCTCTCTCAGCCGGGTCAAAGGACAGCCCCAGCATTTT. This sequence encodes CASSLSRVKGQPQHF.

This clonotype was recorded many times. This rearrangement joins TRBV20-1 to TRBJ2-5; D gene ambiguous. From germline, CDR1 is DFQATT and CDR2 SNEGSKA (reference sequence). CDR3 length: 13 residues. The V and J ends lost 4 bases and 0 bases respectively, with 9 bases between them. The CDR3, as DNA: TGCAGTGCTAATGGGGAAAACCAAGAGACCCAGTACTTC. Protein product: CSANGENQETQYF.

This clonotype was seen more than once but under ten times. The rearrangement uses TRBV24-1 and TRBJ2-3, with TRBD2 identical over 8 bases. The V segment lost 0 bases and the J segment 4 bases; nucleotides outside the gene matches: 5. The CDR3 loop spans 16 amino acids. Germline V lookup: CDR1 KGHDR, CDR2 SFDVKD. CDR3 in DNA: TGTGCCACCAGTGATTTGCAAAGCGGGAGAGCAGATACGCAGTATTTT. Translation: CATSDLQSGRADTQYF.

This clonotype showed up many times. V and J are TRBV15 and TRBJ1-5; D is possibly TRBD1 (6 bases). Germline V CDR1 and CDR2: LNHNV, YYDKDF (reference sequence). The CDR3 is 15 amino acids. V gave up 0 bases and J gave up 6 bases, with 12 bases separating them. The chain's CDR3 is CATSRDYGGGQPQHF. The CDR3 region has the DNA TGTGCCACCAGCAGAGACTACGGGGGCGGTCAGCCCCAGCATTTT. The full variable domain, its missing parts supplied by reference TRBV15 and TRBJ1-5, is DAMVIQNPRYQVTQFGKPVTLSCSQTLNHNVMYWYQQKSSQAPKLLFHYYDKDFNNEADTPDNFQSRRPNTSFCFLDIRSPGLGDTAMYLCATSRDYGGGQPQHFGDGTRLSIL.

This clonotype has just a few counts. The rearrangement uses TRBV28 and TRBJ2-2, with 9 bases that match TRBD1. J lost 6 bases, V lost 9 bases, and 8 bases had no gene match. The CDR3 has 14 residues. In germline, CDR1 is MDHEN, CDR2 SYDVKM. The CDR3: CASKGQGGAGELFF. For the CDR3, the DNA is TGTGCCAGTAAGGGACAGGGAGGAGCCGGGGAGCTGTTTTTT. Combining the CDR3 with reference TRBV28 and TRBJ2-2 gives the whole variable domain DVKVTQSSRYLVKRTGEKVFLECVQDMDHENMFWYRQDPGLGLRLIYFSYDVKMKEKGDIPEGYSVSREKKERFSLILESASTNQTSMYLCASKGQGGAGELFFGEGSRLTVL.

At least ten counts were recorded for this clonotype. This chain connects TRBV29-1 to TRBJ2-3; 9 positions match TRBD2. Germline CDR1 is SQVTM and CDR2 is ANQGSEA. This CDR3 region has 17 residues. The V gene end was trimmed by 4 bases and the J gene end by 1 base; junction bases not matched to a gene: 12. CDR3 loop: CSVGGAVAGEGTDTQYF. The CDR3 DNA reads TGCAGCGTTGGGGGGGCGGTAGCGGGAGAAGGCACAGATACGCAGTATTTT.

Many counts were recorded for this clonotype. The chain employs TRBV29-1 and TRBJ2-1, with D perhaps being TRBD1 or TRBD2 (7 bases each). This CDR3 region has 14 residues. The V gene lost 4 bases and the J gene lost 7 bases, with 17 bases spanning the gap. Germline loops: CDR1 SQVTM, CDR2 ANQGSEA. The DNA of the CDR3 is TGCAGCGTTGGGGAGGGGGCTTACGGGAATGAGCAGTTCTTC. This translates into CSVGEGAYGNEQFF.

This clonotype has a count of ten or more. The CDR3 loop reads CASGHRGADTQYF. In DNA, the CDR3 is TGTGCCAGCGGACACAGGGGCGCAGATACGCAGTATTTT. This rearrangement joins TRBV5-6 to TRBJ2-3; 7 bases map to TRBD1. V lost 7 bases and J lost 4; bases outside the gene matches: 6. In germline, CDR1 is SGHDT, CDR2 YYEEEE. This CDR3 has 13 residues. The variable domain in full, completed from reference TRBV5-6 and TRBJ2-3, reads DAGVTQSPTHLIKTRGQQVTLRCSPKSGHDTVSWYQQALGQGPQFIFQYYEEEERQRGNFPDRFSGHQFPNYSSELNVNALLLGDSALYLCASGHRGADTQYFGPGTRLTVL.

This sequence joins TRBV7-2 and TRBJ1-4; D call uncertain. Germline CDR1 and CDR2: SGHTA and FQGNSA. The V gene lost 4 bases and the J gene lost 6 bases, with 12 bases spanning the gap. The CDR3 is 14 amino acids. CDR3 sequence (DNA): TGTGCCAGCAGCTCTATGGGATCTTATGAAAAACTGTTTTTT. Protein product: CASSSMGSYEKLFF.

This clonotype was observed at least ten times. CDR3 nucleotides: TGTGCCAGCAGCGAACTAGCGGTGAACACCGGGGAGCTGTTTTTT. This translates into CASSELAVNTGELFF. This chain links TRBV11-2 with TRBJ2-2; 8 bases fit TRBD2. Trimming took 5 bases from V and 1 from J; bases not matched to a gene: 3. Germline V gives CDR1 SGHAT, CDR2 FQNNGV. This CDR3 has 15 amino acids. Using reference TRBV11-2 and TRBJ2-2 for the parts outside the CDR3, the full variable domain is EAGVAQSPRYKIIEKRQSVAFWCNPISGHATLYWYQQILGQGPKLLIQFQNNGVVDDSQLPKDRFSAERLKGVDSTLKIQPAKLEDSAVYLCASSELAVNTGELFFGEGSRLTVL.

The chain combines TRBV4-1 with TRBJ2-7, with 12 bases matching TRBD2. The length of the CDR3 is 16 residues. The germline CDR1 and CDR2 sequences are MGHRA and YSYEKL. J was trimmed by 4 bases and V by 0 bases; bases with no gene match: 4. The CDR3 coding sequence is TGCGCCAGCAGCCAAGATCAGACTAGCGGGAGTTACGAGCAGTACTTC. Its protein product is CASSQDQTSGSYEQYF.

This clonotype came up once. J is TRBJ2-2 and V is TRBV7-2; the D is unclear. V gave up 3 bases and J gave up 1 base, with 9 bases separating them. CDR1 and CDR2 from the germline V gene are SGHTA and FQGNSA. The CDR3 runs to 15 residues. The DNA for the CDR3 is TGTGCCAGCAGCTTTTCCCATTTGAACACCGGGGAGCTGTTTTTT. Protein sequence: CASSFSHLNTGELFF.

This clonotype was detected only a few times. CDR3 residues: CASSQAPALGWLDSNYGYTF. The CDR3 nucleotides read TGCGCCAGCAGCCAAGCCCCGGCCCTAGGGTGGCTGGACTCTAACTATGGCTACACCTTC. The rearrangement uses TRBV4-3 and TRBJ1-2; no clear D gene. This CDR3 contains 20 residues. Germline V lookup: CDR1 LGHNA, CDR2 YSLEER. The V and J ends lost 1 base and 0 bases respectively, with 24 bases between them.